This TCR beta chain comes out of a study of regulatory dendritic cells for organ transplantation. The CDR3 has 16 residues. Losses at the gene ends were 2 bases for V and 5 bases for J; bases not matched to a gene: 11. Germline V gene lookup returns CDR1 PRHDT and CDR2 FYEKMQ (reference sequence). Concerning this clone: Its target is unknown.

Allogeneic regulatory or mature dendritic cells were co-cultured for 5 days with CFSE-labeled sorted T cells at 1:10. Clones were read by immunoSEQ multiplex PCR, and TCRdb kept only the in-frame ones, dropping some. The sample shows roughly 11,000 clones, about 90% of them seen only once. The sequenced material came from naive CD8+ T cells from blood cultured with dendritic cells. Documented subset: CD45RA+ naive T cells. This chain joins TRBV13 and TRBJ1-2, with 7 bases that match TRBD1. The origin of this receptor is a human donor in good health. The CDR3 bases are TGTGCCAGCAGCTTAAAGGGGGCGAGTCAAGTATATGGCTACACCTTC. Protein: CASSLKGASQVYGYTF.